The rows below give T cell receptor beta chains drawn from one sample of a study of blood T cells in healthy people across ages. One entry per CDR3 protein results from TCRdb running MiXCR on the 5' RACE reads. The repertoire holds 600,000 to 850,000 distinct CDR3 sequences, 43% seen once, with around 20% in the top ten. Sequencing input: blood. The receptors stem from a woman aged 60-75 years in good health. The CDR3 runs from the conserved cysteine through the conserved F or W. The order of the fields is V gene, clone size, J gene, D gene, CDR3 DNA, CDR3 protein. The D gene is left open where the match is weak. Where a row states a size, it is once, few, many or the class of an expanded clone; other rows omit it.

V: TRBV5-1; size: NA; J: TRBJ1-2; D: TRBD1; DNA: TGCGCCAGCAGCTTCGGGACAGGCCCCGGTGGCTACACCTTC; CDR3: CASSFGTGPGGYTF
V: TRBV25-1; size: NA; J: TRBJ2-5; D: NA; DNA: TGTGCCAGCAGTGAATACGAAGCTGGAGGGCCGAGCGGCCAAGAGACCCAGTACTTC; CDR3: CASSEYEAGGPSGQETQYF
V: TRBV6-2/TRBV6-3; size: few; J: TRBJ2-3; D: NA; DNA: TGTGCCAGCAGATGGACTCGGGGAGGAGATACGCAGTATTTT; CDR3: CASRWTRGGDTQYF
V: TRBV29-1; size: many; J: TRBJ2-1; D: NA; DNA: TGCAGCGTTGAAGATCTGGACGGAAGCTCCTACAATGAGCAGTTCTTC; CDR3: CSVEDLDGSSYNEQFF
V: TRBV6-5; size: NA; J: TRBJ2-3; D: NA; DNA: TGTGCCAGCAGTTATCGGAATGGGGCGCAGTATTTT; CDR3: CASSYRNGAQYF
V: TRBV25-1; size: NA; J: TRBJ2-5; D: TRBD1; DNA: TGTGCCAGCATGTTGACAGGGTCTGAGCAGTACTTC; CDR3: CASMLTGSEQYF
V: TRBV12-3/TRBV12-4; size: once; J: TRBJ2-6; D: NA; DNA: TGTGCCAGCAGTTTAGATCTCTACTCTGGGGCCAACGTCCTGACTTTC; CDR3: CASSLDLYSGANVLTF
V: TRBV5-1; size: NA; J: TRBJ2-3; D: TRBD2; DNA: TGCGCCAGCGGACTAGCGGGACCCACAGATACGCAGTATTTT; CDR3: CASGLAGPTDTQYF
V: TRBV20-1; size: once; J: TRBJ2-5; D: NA; DNA: TGCAGTGCCCCTAACGGGGCTGGGCAAGAGACCCAGTACTTC; CDR3: CSAPNGAGQETQYF
V: TRBV12-3/TRBV12-4; size: NA; J: TRBJ2-4; D: TRBD1; DNA: TGTGCCAGCAGTTTAGCGGGACAGGGGGCAGACATTCAGTACTTC; CDR3: CASSLAGQGADIQYF
V: TRBV20-1; size: few; J: TRBJ2-7; D: TRBD2; DNA: TGCAGTTCTAGCGGGGGGGCCTACGAGCAGTACTTC; CDR3: CSSSGGAYEQYF
V: TRBV6-2/TRBV6-3; size: NA; J: TRBJ2-1; D: NA; DNA: TGTGCCATCCATACTTCATATGCCGACAATGAGCAGTTCTTC; CDR3: CAIHTSYADNEQFF
V: TRBV18; size: many; J: TRBJ2-7; D: NA; DNA: TGTGCCAGCTCACCAGGACAGAGCTCCTACGAGCAGTACTTC; CDR3: CASSPGQSSYEQYF
V: TRBV28; size: NA; J: TRBJ1-5; D: TRBD1; DNA: TGTGCCAGCGCCAGAAGGGACAGGGCGCGTACTGGCCTCCGGCCCCAGCATTTT; CDR3: CASARRDRARTGLRPQHF
V: TRBV6-2/TRBV6-3; size: NA; J: TRBJ2-7; D: NA; DNA: TGTGCCAGCGAGAGGTTGAGACACTTAGCCGGGGAGCAGTACTTC; CDR3: CASERLRHLAGEQYF
V: TRBV20-1; size: many; J: TRBJ2-7; D: NA; DNA: TGCAGTGCTGGGCAACGGCAGGATACCTACGAGCAGTACTTC; CDR3: CSAGQRQDTYEQYF
V: TRBV7-2; size: NA; J: TRBJ2-7; D: NA; DNA: TGTGCCAGCAGCTTATCCGGCGCGCCGCCCTACGAGCAGTACTTC; CDR3: CASSLSGAPPYEQYF
V: TRBV29-1; size: few; J: TRBJ2-1; D: TRBD2; DNA: TGCAGCGTTGTGTCCCTAGCGGGGTCAAGCTCCTACAATGAGCAGTTCTTC; CDR3: CSVVSLAGSSSYNEQFF
V: TRBV20-1; size: NA; J: TRBJ2-7; D: TRBD1; DNA: TGCAGTACGCCTAGACCAGGGACAGTTTATCGCCAAACCTACGAGCAGTACTTC; CDR3: CSTPRPGTVYRQTYEQYF
V: TRBV12-3/TRBV12-4; size: few; J: TRBJ2-5; D: TRBD1; DNA: TGTGCCAGCACCGCGGACAGGGAAGAGACCCAGTACTTC; CDR3: CASTADREETQYF
V: TRBV5-1; size: many; J: TRBJ2-7; D: TRBD1; DNA: TGCGCCAGCAGCCCACGAGCATGGGACAGGGTCTCCTACGAGCAGTACTTC; CDR3: CASSPRAWDRVSYEQYF
V: TRBV13; size: NA; J: TRBJ2-1; D: NA; DNA: TGTGCCAGCAGCTGCGCTCGCGACGATGAGCAGTTCTTC; CDR3: CASSCARDDEQFF
V: TRBV6-1; size: NA; J: TRBJ1-4; D: NA; DNA: TGTGCCAGCAGTGGGGGGGCAGCTAATGAAAAACTGTTTTTT; CDR3: CASSGGAANEKLFF
V: TRBV10-3; size: few; J: TRBJ1-1; D: NA; DNA: TGTGCCATCAGCGACGTGGGACGTCGGAACACTGAAGCTTTCTTT; CDR3: CAISDVGRRNTEAFF
V: TRBV3-1; size: few; J: TRBJ1-5; D: NA; DNA: TGTGCCAGCAGCTTCGGGGGTACGAATCAGCCCCAGCATTTT; CDR3: CASSFGGTNQPQHF
V: TRBV12-3/TRBV12-4; size: few; J: TRBJ2-3; D: NA; DNA: TGTGCCAGCAGTTTTTTCGGTGGGGGAACGCAGTATTTT; CDR3: CASSFFGGGTQYF
V: TRBV5-1; size: few; J: TRBJ2-7; D: NA; DNA: TGCGCCAGCAGCCCCACTGACTATTACGAGCAGTACTTC; CDR3: CASSPTDYYEQYF
V: TRBV20-1; size: NA; J: TRBJ1-5; D: NA; DNA: TGCAGTGTCCACGCAGGGTGGGGCAATCAGCCCCAGCATTTT; CDR3: CSVHAGWGNQPQHF
V: TRBV3-1; size: NA; J: TRBJ1-2; D: NA; DNA: TGTGCCAGCAGCCTGGAAACCTATGGCTACACCTTC; CDR3: CASSLETYGYTF
V: TRBV21-1; size: few; J: TRBJ2-7; D: NA; DNA: TGTGCCAGCAGCAAACTGCCGGGGTTCTCCTACGAGCAGTACTTC; CDR3: CASSKLPGFSYEQYF
V: TRBV24-1; size: few; J: TRBJ2-1; D: NA; DNA: TGTGCCACCAGTGGTGGGGCTGGCTACAATGAGCAGTTCTTC; CDR3: CATSGGAGYNEQFF
V: TRBV5-1; size: NA; J: TRBJ2-7; D: TRBD2; DNA: TGCGCCAGCAGACTAGCGATCGAGCAGTACTTC; CDR3: CASRLAIEQYF
V: TRBV6-2/TRBV6-3; size: NA; J: TRBJ2-3; D: NA; DNA: TGTGCCAGCAGTAGGACAACTAGCACAGATACGCAGTATTTT; CDR3: CASSRTTSTDTQYF
V: TRBV12-3/TRBV12-4; size: NA; J: TRBJ1-5; D: TRBD1; DNA: TGTGCCAGCAGTAACAGGGGGCCAGCGGGGTTGAGCAATCAGCCCCAGCATTTT; CDR3: CASSNRGPAGLSNQPQHF
V: TRBV6-2/TRBV6-3; size: few; J: TRBJ1-5; D: TRBD1; DNA: TGTGCCACCCTGGAGAGGGGGCGGCAGCCCCAGCATTTT; CDR3: CATLERGRQPQHF
V: TRBV2; size: NA; J: TRBJ2-3; D: TRBD1; DNA: TGTGCCAGCAAAAGACAGGGCCTAGATACGCAGTATTTT; CDR3: CASKRQGLDTQYF
V: TRBV7-3; size: NA; J: TRBJ2-1; D: NA; DNA: TGTGCCAGCAGCTTAACGACTACGCGGGATAGCTCCTACAATGAGCAGTTCTTC; CDR3: CASSLTTTRDSSYNEQFF
V: TRBV20-1; size: many; J: TRBJ2-5; D: NA; DNA: TGCAGTGCTAGGACTAGGGGGGATGGGGCCCAGTACTTC; CDR3: CSARTRGDGAQYF
V: TRBV20-1; size: NA; J: TRBJ2-1; D: NA; DNA: TGCAGTGCTAGATCCCGGGGGGCTATGTTCTTC; CDR3: CSARSRGAMFF
V: TRBV29-1; size: NA; J: TRBJ1-1; D: TRBD1; DNA: TGCAGCATAGACAGGGTCCCGTCTGAAGCTTTCTTT; CDR3: CSIDRVPSEAFF
V: TRBV28; size: NA; J: TRBJ2-1; D: TRBD1; DNA: TGTGCCAGCAGTCCATACAGGGGGTTGATGGGTGAGCAGTTCTTC; CDR3: CASSPYRGLMGEQFF
V: TRBV24-1; size: NA; J: TRBJ1-2; D: NA; DNA: TGTGCCACCGGAAGACCTTCGGGGGGCTACACCTTC; CDR3: CATGRPSGGYTF
V: TRBV29-1; size: NA; J: TRBJ1-2; D: NA; DNA: TGCAGCGTTGAAAAGGGGGGCAGGAGGTATGGCTACACCTTC; CDR3: CSVEKGGRRYGYTF
V: TRBV29-1; size: NA; J: TRBJ2-5; D: TRBD1; DNA: TGCAGCCCGCCCCTAGGGGACAGGGACTTAATTAGACGACAAGAGACCCAGTACTTC; CDR3: CSPPLGDRDLIRRQETQYF
V: TRBV7-9; size: NA; J: TRBJ2-3; D: NA; DNA: TGTGCCAGCAGCCCGGACAGATTGGCAGGTACGCAGTATTTT; CDR3: CASSPDRLAGTQYF
V: TRBV12-3/TRBV12-4; size: NA; J: TRBJ2-7; D: TRBD1; DNA: TGTGCCAGCAGTACAGGGGGCCTTAGGTACAATGAGCAGTACTTC; CDR3: CASSTGGLRYNEQYF
V: TRBV4-3; size: NA; J: TRBJ2-1; D: NA; DNA: TGCGCCAGCAGCCATGGGAGGGACATAAACAATGAGCAGTTCTTC; CDR3: CASSHGRDINNEQFF
V: TRBV3-1; size: NA; J: TRBJ2-3; D: TRBD2; DNA: TGTGCCAGCAGCCACCCCGGACTAGCGGGGGGTCTAGATACGCAGTATTTT; CDR3: CASSHPGLAGGLDTQYF
V: TRBV7-6; size: few; J: TRBJ2-6; D: NA; DNA: TGTGCCAGCAGCTATGACCGCTCTGGGGCCAACGTCCTGACTTTC; CDR3: CASSYDRSGANVLTF
V: TRBV6-6; size: few; J: TRBJ1-4; D: TRBD1; DNA: TGTGCCAGCCGTACACAGGGGGGTCTGTTTTTT; CDR3: CASRTQGGLFF
V: TRBV3-1; size: NA; J: TRBJ1-6; D: NA; DNA: TGTGCCAGCACCCCGGGGGTGGGGAATTCACCCCTCCACTTT; CDR3: CASTPGVGNSPLHF
V: TRBV9; size: few; J: TRBJ2-7; D: NA; DNA: TGTGCCAGCAGCGTAGAGGGAAGGGACAATGAGCAGTACTTC; CDR3: CASSVEGRDNEQYF
V: TRBV9; size: many; J: TRBJ2-1; D: NA; DNA: TGTGCCAGCAGCGTCAGCGGAAATGAGCAGTTCTTC; CDR3: CASSVSGNEQFF